These T cell receptor beta chains were read from a single sample in a study of long-term antiretroviral therapy in people with HIV. Sequencing used immunoSEQ multiplex PCR; TCRdb keeps in-frame clones, though not all of them. The sample has approximately 35,000 clones, 90% to 95% seen once. The sample consisted of unsorted PBMCs, taken 5.1 years after starting antiretroviral therapy. All receptors come from a woman in her forties or fifties with HIV. The CDR3 runs from the conserved cysteine through the conserved F or W. The order of the fields is J gene, D gene, clone size, V gene, CDR3 DNA, CDR3 protein. D genes are given only for firm matches. Size values are once, few and many counts, or a class for expanded clones, and some rows have none.

TRBJ2-1	NA	NA	TRBV19	TGTGCCAGTAGTATCCTCTTGCGGGGAAACAATGAGCAGTTCTTC	CASSILLRGNNEQFF
TRBJ2-3	NA	NA	TRBV6-6	TGTGCCAGCAGACAGGGCACAGATACGCAGTATTTT	CASRQGTDTQYF
TRBJ1-5	TRBD1	NA	TRBV5-5	TGTGCCAGCAGTCCGCCGGGACAGGTCTCAGGGCCCCAGCATTTT	CASSPPGQVSGPQHF
TRBJ2-1	TRBD2	NA	TRBV4-2	TGTGCCAGCAGCCAGGTAGCGGGGGCCCCCGGCAGTAATGAGCAGTTCTTC	CASSQVAGAPGSNEQFF
TRBJ2-5	NA	NA	TRBV19	TGTGCCAGTAGTGCGGCAGAGACCCAGTACTTC	CASSAAETQYF
TRBJ2-1	NA	NA	TRBV28	TGTGCCAGCAGTCCGACTCTAGGGGAATTTAACAATGAGCAGTTCTTC	CASSPTLGEFNNEQFF
TRBJ2-7	NA	NA	TRBV11-1	TGTGCCAGCAGCTACGACCGTTTCTCCTACGAGCAGTACTTC	CASSYDRFSYEQYF
TRBJ2-4	NA	NA	TRBV29-1	TGCAGCGTTGGTACAGGGTGGAACATTCAGTACTTC	CSVGTGWNIQYF
TRBJ1-6	NA	NA	TRBV5-1	TGCGCCAGCACTCAACACGGCGCGGGGGCCACTAATTCACCCCTCCACTTT	CASTQHGAGATNSPLHF
TRBJ2-1	TRBD1	NA	TRBV6-4	TGTGCCAGCAGTAGGCAGCAGGGGGAAGGAGATGAGCAGTTCTTC	CASSRQQGEGDEQFF
TRBJ1-3	NA	NA	TRBV7-9	TGTGCCAGCAGCTTAAGCCGAGGGAGCGGGCGGGGAAACACCATATATTTT	CASSLSRGSGRGNTIYF
TRBJ2-3	TRBD2	NA	TRBV5-4	TGTGCCAGCAGCTATGCGGGGGGCACAGATACGCAGTATTTT	CASSYAGGTDTQYF
TRBJ2-2	NA	NA	TRBV7-3	TGTGCCAGCAGCTTAATTCTAGGCCGGGAGCTGTTTTTT	CASSLILGRELFF
TRBJ1-6	NA	NA	TRBV21-1	TGTGCCACCCCGGGTGGTACAGACCGGCTGGAAGATTCACCCCTCCACTTT	CATPGGTDRLEDSPLHF
TRBJ1-2	TRBD1	NA	TRBV7-2	TGTGCCAGCAGCGATACGACAGGGGACAACTATGGCTACACCTTC	CASSDTTGDNYGYTF
TRBJ2-3	NA	once	TRBV25-1	TGTGCCAGCAGTGACCCCTCCTTACATCTTGGCACAGATACGCAGTATTTT	CASSDPSLHLGTDTQYF
TRBJ1-2	TRBD1	NA	TRBV9	TGTGCCAGCAGCGTAGATCCAGGGGGCGGGTATGGCTACACCTTC	CASSVDPGGGYGYTF
TRBJ2-3	TRBD2	few	TRBV11-2	TGTGCCAGCAGCTTAGGGGCTAGCGGGGGCAGCACAGATACGCAGTATTTT	CASSLGASGGSTDTQYF
TRBJ2-7	TRBD2	NA	TRBV18	TGTGCCAGCTCACAACACGCGGGGGATGAGCAGTACTTC	CASSQHAGDEQYF
TRBJ2-2	NA	NA	TRBV18	TGTGCCAGCTCACCTTCCCTTACAGAATTGAACACCGGGGAGCTGTTTTTT	CASSPSLTELNTGELFF
TRBJ1-4	TRBD1	NA	TRBV19	TGTGCCAGTAGTCTCCGGGACAGCCCCACTAATGAAAAACTGTTTTTT	CASSLRDSPTNEKLFF
TRBJ2-2	NA	NA	TRBV2	TGTGCCAGCATGTCCCCATTCGGCGGGGAGCTGTTTTTT	CASMSPFGGELFF